This T cell receptor beta chain derives from a study of blood T cell repertoires in COVID-19. Looking at the study overall: Spain, Italy and the United States supplied samples that represented acute and convalescent COVID-19. From T cells, B-cell-depleted T cells, or PBMCs came the material, which was cDNA or gDNA.

CDR3 size: 12 residues. Germline CDR1 is SGHRS and CDR2 is YFSETQ. With 3 bases removed from V and 4 bases from J, the gap between germline ends came to 7 bases. In the original workflow: Counts of nucleated cells, estimated from reference gene primer amplification, were obtained. Here immunoSEQ multiplex PCR was the method, and the copy in TCRdb shows in-frame clones only, minus some. That table supplies the V and J calls and clone size; D and trimming were determined from the DNA. The sample has about 98,000 clones, 82% seen once; the top ten hold approximately 11%. Sequences were obtained from peripheral blood. This TCR was sampled from a man between 65 and 85 years old with active or convalescent COVID-19. V gene TRBV5-1 combines with J gene TRBJ1-2; D is undetermined. This CDR3 reads CASSYDSYGYTF. As DNA, the CDR3 is TGCGCCAGCAGCTATGACTCCTATGGCTACACCTTC.